The T cell receptor beta chain under discussion was sequenced for a study of blood T cells in healthy people across ages. CDR1 and CDR2 from the germline V gene are DFQATT and SNEGSKA (reference sequence). The CDR3 is made up of 15 amino acids. With 0 bases removed from V and 0 bases from J, the gap between germline ends came to 11 bases. Primed by a sample-barcoded 5' primer and a J-beta primer mix, a second PCR proceeded for roughly 6 to 12 cycles. TCRdb passed the 5' RACE reads through MiXCR, listing each CDR3 protein once. The data show roughly 1.5 million distinct CDR3 sequences, roughly two fifths seen once. This clonotype is a singleton in its sample.

The sequence was collected from a woman between 18 and 29 years old in good health. Specimen: blood. This chain uses TRBV20-1 with TRBJ1-1; D ambiguous. The CDR3 DNA sequence: TGCAGTGCTAGAGATCGGGTTCTCCTGAACACTGAAGCTTTCTTT. This sequence encodes CSARDRVLLNTEAFF.